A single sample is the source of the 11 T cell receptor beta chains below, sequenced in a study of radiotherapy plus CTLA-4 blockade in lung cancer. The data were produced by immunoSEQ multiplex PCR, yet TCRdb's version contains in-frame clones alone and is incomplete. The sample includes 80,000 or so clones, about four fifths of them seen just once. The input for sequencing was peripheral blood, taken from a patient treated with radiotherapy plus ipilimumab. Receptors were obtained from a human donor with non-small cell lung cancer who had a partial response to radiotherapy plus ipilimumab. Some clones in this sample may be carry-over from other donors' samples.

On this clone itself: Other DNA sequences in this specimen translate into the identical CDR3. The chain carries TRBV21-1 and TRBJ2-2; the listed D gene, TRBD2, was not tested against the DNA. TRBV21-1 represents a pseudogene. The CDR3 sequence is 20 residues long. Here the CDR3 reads CASSTRQERAGVDVIGELFF. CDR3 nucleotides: TGTGCCAGCAGCACCCGACAGGAGCGGGCGGGAGTAGATGTGATCGGGGAGCTGTTTTTT.

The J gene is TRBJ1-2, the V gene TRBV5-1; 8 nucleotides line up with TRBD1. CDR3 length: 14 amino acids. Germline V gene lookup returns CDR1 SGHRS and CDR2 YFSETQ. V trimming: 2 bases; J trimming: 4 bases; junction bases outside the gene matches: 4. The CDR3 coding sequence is TGCGCCAGCAGCTTACAGGGGGGGAGCTATGGCTACACCTTC. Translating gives CASSLQGGSYGYTF. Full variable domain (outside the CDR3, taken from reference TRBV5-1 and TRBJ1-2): KAGVTQTPRYLIKTRGQQVTLSCSPISGHRSVSWYQQTPGQGLQFLFEYFSETQRNKGNFPGRFSGRQFSNSRSEMNVSTLELGDSALYLCASSLQGGSYGYTFGSGTRLTVV.

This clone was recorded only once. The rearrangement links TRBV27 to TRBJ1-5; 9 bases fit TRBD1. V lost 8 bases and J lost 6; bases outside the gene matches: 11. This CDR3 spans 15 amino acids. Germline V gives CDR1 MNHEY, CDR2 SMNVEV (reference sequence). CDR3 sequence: CASSPWGQGRQPQHF. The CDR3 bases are TGTGCCAGCTCCCCCTGGGGACAGGGTCGTCAGCCCCAGCATTTT.

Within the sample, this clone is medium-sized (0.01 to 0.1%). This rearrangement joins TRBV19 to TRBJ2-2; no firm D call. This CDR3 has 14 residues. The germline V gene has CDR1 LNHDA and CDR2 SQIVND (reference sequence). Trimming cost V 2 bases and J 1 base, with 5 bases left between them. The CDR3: CASSISRNTGELFF. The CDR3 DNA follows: TGTGCCAGTAGTATATCCAGGAACACCGGGGAGCTGTTTTTT.

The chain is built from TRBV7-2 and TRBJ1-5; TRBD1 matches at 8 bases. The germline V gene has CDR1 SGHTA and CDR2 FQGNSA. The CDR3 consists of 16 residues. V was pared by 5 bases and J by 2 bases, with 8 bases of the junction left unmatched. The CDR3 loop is CASSPRTGSGNQPQHF. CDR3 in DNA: TGTGCCAGCAGCCCTAGGACAGGGTCGGGCAATCAGCCCCAGCATTTT.

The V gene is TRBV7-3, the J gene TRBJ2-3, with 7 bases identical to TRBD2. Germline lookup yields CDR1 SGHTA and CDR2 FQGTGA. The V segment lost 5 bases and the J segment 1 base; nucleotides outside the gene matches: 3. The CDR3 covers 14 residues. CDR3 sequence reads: CASSPSGGTDTQYF. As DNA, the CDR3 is TGTGCCAGCAGCCCAAGCGGGGGCACAGATACGCAGTATTTT.

The chain's CDR3 is CASDGQGSRNQPQHF. The CDR3, as DNA: TGTGCCAGCGACGGACAGGGTAGTCGCAATCAGCCCCAGCATTTT. The chain is built from TRBV19 and TRBJ1-5; the match to TRBD1 covers 8 bases. There are 15 residues in the CDR3. The trim removed 9 bases at V and 2 bases at J, leaving 9 bases unmatched. Germline CDR1 LNHDA, CDR2 SQIVND (reference sequence). The variable domain in full, completed from reference TRBV19 and TRBJ1-5, reads DGGITQSPKYLFRKEGQNVTLSCEQNLNHDAMYWYRQDPGQGLRLIYYSQIVNDFQKGDIAEGYSVSREKKESFPLTVTSAQKNPTAFYLCASDGQGSRNQPQHFGDGTRLSIL.

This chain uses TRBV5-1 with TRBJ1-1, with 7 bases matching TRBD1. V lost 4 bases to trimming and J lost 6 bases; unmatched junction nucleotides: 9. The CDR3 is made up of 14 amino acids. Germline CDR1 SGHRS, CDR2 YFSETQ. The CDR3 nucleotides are TGCGCCAGCAGCATATCTTACAGGGGACCTGAAGCTTTCTTT. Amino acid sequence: CASSISYRGPEAFF. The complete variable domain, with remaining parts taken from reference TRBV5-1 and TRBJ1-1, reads KAGVTQTPRYLIKTRGQQVTLSCSPISGHRSVSWYQQTPGQGLQFLFEYFSETQRNKGNFPGRFSGRQFSNSRSEMNVSTLELGDSALYLCASSISYRGPEAFFGQGTRLTVV.

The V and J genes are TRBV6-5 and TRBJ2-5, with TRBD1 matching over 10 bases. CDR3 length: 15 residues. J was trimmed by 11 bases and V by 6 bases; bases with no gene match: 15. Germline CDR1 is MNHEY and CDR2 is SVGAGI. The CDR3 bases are TGTGCCAGCAGGACCTCCGGGACAGGGGTGCAGGAGCAGTACTTC. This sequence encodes CASRTSGTGVQEQYF.

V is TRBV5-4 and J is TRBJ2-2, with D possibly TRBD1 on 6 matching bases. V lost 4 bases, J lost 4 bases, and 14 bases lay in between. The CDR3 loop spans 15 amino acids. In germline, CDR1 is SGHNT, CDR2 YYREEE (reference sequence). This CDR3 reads CASSGKTGSTGELFF. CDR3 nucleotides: TGTGCCAGCAGCGGTAAGACAGGATCCACCGGGGAGCTGTTTTTT.

CDR3 DNA: TGTGCCAGCAGACGGGAACTCTTCGATACGCAGTATTTT. Residues: CASRRELFDTQYF. The chain employs TRBV28 and TRBJ2-3; D might be TRBD2 (5 bases). Trimming cost V 6 bases and J 6 bases, with 13 bases left between them. The CDR3 is 13 residues long. The germline gives CDR1 MDHEN, CDR2 SYDVKM.